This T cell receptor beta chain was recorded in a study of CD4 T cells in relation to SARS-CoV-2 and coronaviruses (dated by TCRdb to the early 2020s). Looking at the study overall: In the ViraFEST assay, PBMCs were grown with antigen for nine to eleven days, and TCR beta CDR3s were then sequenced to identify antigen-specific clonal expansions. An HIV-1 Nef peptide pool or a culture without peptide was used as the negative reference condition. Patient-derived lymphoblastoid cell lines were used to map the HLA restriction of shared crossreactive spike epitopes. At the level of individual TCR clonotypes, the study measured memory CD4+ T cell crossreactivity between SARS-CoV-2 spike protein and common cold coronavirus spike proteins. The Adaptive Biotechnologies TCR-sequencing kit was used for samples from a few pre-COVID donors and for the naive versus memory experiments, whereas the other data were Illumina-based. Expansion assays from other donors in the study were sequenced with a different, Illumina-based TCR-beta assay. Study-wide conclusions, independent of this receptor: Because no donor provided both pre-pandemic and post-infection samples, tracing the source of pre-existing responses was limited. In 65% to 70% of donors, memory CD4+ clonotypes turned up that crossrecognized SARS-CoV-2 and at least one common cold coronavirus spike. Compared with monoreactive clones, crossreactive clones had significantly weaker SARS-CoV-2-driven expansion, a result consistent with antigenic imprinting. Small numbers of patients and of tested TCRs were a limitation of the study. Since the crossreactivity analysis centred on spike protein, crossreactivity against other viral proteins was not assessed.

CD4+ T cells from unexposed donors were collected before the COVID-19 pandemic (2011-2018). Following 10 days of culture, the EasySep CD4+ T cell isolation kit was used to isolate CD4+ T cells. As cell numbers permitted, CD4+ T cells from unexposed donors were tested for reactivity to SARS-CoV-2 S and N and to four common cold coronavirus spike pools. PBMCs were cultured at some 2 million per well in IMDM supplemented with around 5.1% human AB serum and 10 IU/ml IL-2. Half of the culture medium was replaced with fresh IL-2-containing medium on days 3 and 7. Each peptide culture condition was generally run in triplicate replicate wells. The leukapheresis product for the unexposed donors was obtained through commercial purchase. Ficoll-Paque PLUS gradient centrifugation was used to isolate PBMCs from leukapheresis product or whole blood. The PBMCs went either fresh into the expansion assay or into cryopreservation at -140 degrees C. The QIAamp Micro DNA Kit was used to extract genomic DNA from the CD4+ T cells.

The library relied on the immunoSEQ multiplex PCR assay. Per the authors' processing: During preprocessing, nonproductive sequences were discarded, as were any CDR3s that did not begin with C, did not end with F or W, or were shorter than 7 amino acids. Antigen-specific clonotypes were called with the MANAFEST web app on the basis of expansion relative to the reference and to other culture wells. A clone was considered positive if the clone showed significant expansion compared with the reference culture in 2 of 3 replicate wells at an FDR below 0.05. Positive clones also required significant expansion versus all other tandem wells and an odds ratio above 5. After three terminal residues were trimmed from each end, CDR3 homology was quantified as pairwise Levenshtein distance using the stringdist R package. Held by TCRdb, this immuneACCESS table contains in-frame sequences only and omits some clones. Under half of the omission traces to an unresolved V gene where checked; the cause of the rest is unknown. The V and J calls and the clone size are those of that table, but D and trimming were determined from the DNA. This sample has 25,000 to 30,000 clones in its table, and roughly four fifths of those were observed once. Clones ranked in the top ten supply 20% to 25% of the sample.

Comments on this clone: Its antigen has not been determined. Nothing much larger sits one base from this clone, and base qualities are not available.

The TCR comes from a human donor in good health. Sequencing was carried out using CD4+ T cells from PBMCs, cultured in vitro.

CDR3 sequence: CASSEGSFSYNEQFF. The nucleotide sequence is TGTGCCAGCAGCGAGGGAAGCTTCTCCTACAATGAGCAGTTCTTC. This chain joins TRBV7-2 to TRBJ2-1, with a weak D call of TRBD2 (5 bases match). The cysteine opens and the phenylalanine closes a CDR3 of 15 amino acids. Only CDR3 DNA remains: 45 bases, in frame from the first base. Based on the germline V gene, the CDR1 and CDR2 sequences are SGHTA and FQGNSA. The junction carries 11 bases between V and J, which are trimmed by 5 bases and 0 bases respectively.